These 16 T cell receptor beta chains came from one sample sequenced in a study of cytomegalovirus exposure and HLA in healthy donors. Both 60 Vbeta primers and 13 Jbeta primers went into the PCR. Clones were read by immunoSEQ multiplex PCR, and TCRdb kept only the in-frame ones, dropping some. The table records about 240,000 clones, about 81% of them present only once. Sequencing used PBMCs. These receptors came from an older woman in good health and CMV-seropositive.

CDR3 DNA: TGTGCCAGCAGTTCACGACAGTTGAACACTGAAGCTTTCTTT. Amino acid sequence: CASSSRQLNTEAFF. This chain uses TRBV28 with TRBJ1-1; TRBD1 might be the D (5 bases). The CDR3 has 14 residues. V lost 4 bases and J 0 bases, leaving 9 bases between the germline ends. Per germline, CDR1 MDHEN and CDR2 SYDVKM.

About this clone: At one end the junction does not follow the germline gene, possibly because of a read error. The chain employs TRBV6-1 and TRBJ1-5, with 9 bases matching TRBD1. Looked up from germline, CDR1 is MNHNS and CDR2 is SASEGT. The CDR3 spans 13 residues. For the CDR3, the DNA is TGTGCCGGCAGGGACAGGGAGTTTCAGCCCCAGCATTTT. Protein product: CAGRDREFQPQHF.

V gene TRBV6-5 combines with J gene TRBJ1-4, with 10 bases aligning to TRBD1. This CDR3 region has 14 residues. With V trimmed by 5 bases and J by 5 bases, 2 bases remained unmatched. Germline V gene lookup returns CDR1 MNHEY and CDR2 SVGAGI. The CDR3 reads CASSVGQGNEKLFF. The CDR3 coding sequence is TGTGCCAGCAGTGTGGGACAGGGGAATGAAAAACTGTTTTTT.

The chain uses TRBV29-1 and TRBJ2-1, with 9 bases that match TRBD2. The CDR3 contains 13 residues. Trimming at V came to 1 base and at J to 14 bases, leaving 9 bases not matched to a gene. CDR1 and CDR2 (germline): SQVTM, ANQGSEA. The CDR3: CSVEGASGRTEFF. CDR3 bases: TGCAGCGTTGAAGGAGCCAGCGGGAGGACCGAGTTCTTC.

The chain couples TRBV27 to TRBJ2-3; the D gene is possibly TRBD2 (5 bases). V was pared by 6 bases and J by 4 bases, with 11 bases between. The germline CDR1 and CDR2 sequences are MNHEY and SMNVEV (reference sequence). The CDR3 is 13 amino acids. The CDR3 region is CASRDFGADTQYF. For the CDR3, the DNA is TGTGCCAGCAGGGACTTCGGAGCAGATACGCAGTATTTT.

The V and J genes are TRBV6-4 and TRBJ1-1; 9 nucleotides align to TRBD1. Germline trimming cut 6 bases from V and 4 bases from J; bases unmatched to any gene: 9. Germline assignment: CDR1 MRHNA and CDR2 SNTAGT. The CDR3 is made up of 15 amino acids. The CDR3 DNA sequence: TGTGCCAGCAGGTCCCACAGGGGGCTGGGCACTGAAGCTTTCTTT. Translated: CASRSHRGLGTEAFF.

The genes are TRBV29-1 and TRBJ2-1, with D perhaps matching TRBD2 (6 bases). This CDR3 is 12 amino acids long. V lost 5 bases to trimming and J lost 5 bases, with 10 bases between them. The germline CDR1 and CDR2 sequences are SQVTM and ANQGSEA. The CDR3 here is CSVLAGNNEQFF. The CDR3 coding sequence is TGCAGCGTTTTGGCGGGGAACAATGAGCAGTTCTTC.

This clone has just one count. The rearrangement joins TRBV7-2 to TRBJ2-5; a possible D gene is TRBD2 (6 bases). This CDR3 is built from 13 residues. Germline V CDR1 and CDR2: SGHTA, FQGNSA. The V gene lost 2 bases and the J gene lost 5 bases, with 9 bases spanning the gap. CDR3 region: CASSLNGGETQYF. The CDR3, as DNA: TGTGCCAGCAGCTTAAATGGGGGGGAGACCCAGTACTTC.

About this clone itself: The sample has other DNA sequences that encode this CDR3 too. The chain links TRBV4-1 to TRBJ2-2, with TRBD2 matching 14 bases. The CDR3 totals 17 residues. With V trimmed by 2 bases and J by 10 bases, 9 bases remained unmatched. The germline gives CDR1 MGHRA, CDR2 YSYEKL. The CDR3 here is CASSQPRLAGGRVELFF. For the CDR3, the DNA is TGCGCCAGCAGCCAACCCCGACTAGCGGGAGGGAGGGTGGAGCTGTTTTTT.

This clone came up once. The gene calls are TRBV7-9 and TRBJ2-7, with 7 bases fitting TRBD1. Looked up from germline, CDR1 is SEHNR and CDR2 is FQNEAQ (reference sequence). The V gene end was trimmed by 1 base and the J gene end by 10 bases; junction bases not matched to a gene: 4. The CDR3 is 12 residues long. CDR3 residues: CASSLGDSRQYF. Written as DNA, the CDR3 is TGTGCCAGCAGCTTAGGGGACAGCAGACAGTACTTC.

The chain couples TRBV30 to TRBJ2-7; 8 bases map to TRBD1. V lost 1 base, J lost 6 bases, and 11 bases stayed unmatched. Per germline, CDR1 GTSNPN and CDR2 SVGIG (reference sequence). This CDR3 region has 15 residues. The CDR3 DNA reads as TGTGCCTGGAGTGGACCGGGACAGGCCCTCTTCGAGCAGTACTTC. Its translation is CAWSGPGQALFEQYF.

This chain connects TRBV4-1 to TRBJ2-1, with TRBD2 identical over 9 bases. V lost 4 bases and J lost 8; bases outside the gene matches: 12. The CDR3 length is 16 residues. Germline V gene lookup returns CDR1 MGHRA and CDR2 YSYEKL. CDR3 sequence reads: CASSRSGAGGVDEQFF. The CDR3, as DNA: TGCGCCAGCAGCCGATCAGGAGCGGGAGGTGTAGATGAGCAGTTCTTC.

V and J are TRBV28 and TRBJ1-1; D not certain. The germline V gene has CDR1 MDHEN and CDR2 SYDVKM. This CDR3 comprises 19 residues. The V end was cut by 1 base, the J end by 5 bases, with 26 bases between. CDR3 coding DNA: TGTGCCAGCAGTTTATCAATGTTTATAATCATCCAGGCTGGAACTGAAGCTTTCTTT. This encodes CASSLSMFIIIQAGTEAFF.

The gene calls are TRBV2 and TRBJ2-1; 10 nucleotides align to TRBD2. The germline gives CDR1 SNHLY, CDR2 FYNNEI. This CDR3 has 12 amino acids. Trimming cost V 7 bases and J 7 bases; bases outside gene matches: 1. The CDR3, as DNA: TGTGCCAGCACTAGCGGGAGAAATGAGCAGTTCTTC. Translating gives CASTSGRNEQFF.

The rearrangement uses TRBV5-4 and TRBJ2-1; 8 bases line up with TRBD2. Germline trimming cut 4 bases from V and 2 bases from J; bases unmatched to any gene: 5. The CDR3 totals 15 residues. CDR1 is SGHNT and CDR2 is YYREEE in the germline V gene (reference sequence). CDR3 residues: CASSDPGLAYNEQFF. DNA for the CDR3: TGTGCCAGCAGCGACCCGGGACTAGCCTACAATGAGCAGTTCTTC.

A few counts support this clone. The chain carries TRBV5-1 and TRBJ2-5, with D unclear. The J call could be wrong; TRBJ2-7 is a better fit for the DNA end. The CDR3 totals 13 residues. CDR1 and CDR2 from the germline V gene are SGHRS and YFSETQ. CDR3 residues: CASSSLLSYEQYF. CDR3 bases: TGCGCCAGCAGTTCTCTTCTCTCCTACGAGCAGTACTTC.